This paragraph covers one T cell receptor (beta chain) sequence. This CDR3 has 16 amino acids. The repertoire was sequenced with immunoSEQ multiplex PCR; TCRdb's copy has only in-frame clones and lacks some. This table holds 250,000 to 350,000 clones, roughly 83% found once. This sample is drawn from a study of blood T cell repertoires in COVID-19. Specimen: peripheral blood. The clonotype originates from a human donor with COVID-19, enrolled during active disease. The donor label of this sample is uncertain. The rearrangement links TRBV21-1 to TRBJ2-7; the table calls TRBD1, which could not be checked here. TRBV21-1 is listed as a pseudogene. Here the CDR3 reads CASSEPTNDRVDEQYF. The CDR3 bases are TGTGCCAGCAGCGAACCTACCAATGACAGGGTGGACGAGCAGTACTTC.